This T cell receptor beta chain was captured by sequencing in a study of shared clonotypes between healthy human individuals. Broader study findings: Naive subsets, compared against memory subsets, generally had larger estimated richness values.

Trimming left V 1 base short and J 5 bases short, with 11 bases between. From germline, CDR1 is LNHNV and CDR2 YYDKDF (reference sequence). CDR3 length: 14 amino acids. Sorted-subset replicate PCR reactions were performed with 200 ng DNA, corresponding to about 30,000 T cell genomes. As processed by the authors: Filtering differed, since immunoSEQ gave only junction sequences and no quality scores. Clones were read by immunoSEQ multiplex PCR, and TCRdb kept only the in-frame ones, dropping some. V and J calls and clone size are copied from that table; D and trimming were computed from the DNA. The top ten clones hold roughly 0.06% of a sample with some 500,000 clones, roughly 95% of them seen once. Each sample came from a Caucasian adult donor living in Nashville, Tennessee. In the case of this clone: Its antigen is unknown.

This chain joins TRBV15 and TRBJ2-5; D remains unclear. Specimen: naive CD4+ T cells sorted from blood. The subset: CD45RA+ positively selected. This clonotype was sampled from a woman younger than 45 in good health. As DNA, the CDR3 is TGTGCCACCAGCAGAGTAGAGAGATGGGAGACCCAGTACTTC. This encodes CATSRVERWETQYF.